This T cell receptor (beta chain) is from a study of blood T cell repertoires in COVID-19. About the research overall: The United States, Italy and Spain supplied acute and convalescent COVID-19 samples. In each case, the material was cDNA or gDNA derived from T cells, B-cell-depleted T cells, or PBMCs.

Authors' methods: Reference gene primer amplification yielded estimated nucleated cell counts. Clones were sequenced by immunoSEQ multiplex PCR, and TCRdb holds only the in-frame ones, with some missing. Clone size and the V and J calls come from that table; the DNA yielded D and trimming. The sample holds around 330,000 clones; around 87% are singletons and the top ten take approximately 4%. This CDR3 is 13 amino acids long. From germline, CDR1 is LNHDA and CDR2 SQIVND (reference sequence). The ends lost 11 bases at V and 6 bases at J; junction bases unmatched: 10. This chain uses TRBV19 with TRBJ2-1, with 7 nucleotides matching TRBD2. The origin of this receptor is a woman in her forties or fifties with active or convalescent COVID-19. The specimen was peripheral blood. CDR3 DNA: TGTGCCGCTGGACTAGGTGTCGGCAATGAGCAGTTCTTC. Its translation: CAAGLGVGNEQFF.